Shown below are 6 T cell receptor beta chains from a single sample sequenced in a study of siplizumab effects on memory and regulatory T cells. Here immunoSEQ multiplex PCR was the method, and the copy in TCRdb shows in-frame clones only, minus some. The table lists more than 85,000 clones, 92% of them singletons. Input material: Tregs sorted from blood. The source of these receptors is a human donor in good health.

The chain combines TRBV10-2 with TRBJ2-7; 10 bases are shared with TRBD1. V gave up 8 bases and J gave up 3 bases; unmatched junction bases: 4. The CDR3 has 13 residues. From germline, CDR1 is WSHSY and CDR2 SAAADI. In nucleotides, the CDR3 is TGCGCCAGCGGGACAGGGGATAGCTACGAGCAGTACTTC. It codes for CASGTGDSYEQYF.

V is TRBV6-1 and J is TRBJ2-7; D is perhaps TRBD1 (6 bases). The CDR3 is 13 residues long. Germline V CDR1 and CDR2: MNHNS, SASEGT. The germline V and J ends were trimmed by 6 bases and 0 bases, with 9 bases remaining between them. The CDR3 bases are TGTGCCAGCAGGCACAGGGCCTCCTACGAGCAGTACTTC. Encoded protein: CASRHRASYEQYF.

The chain couples TRBV4-2 to TRBJ2-3, with TRBD2 matching over 12 bases. J gave up 2 bases and V 1 base, and 7 bases lay outside the gene matches. Germline lookup yields CDR1 LGHNA and CDR2 YNFKEQ. The CDR3 is 18 residues long. In nucleotides, the CDR3 is TGTGCCAGCAGCCAAGTCCCGACTAGCGGGGGATTCACAGATACGCAGTATTTT. Residues: CASSQVPTSGGFTDTQYF.

The chain employs TRBV19 and TRBJ1-2; D is uncertain. The V end lost 5 bases, the J end lost 8 bases, and 18 bases lay between the germline ends. Germline loops: CDR1 LNHDA, CDR2 SQIVND (reference sequence). This CDR3 comprises 14 residues. The CDR3 nucleotides read TGTGCCAGTAGTGCGATCACTGGGCCCCGGGGCTACACCTTC. Residues: CASSAITGPRGYTF.

This clone was seen once. V and J are TRBV28 and TRBJ2-7, with 7 bases that match TRBD1. V shed 4 bases and J 10 bases; nucleotides not matched to a gene: 10. The CDR3 has 13 residues. CDR1 MDHEN and CDR2 SYDVKM come from the germline V gene. The CDR3 sequence: CASSSTGTPGQYF. The CDR3 region has the DNA TGTGCCAGCAGTTCGACAGGGACCCCCGGCCAGTACTTC.

The chain carries TRBV18 and TRBJ2-1; TRBD2 is a possible D gene (6 bases). Germline V lookup: CDR1 KGHSH, CDR2 LQKENI. Trimming removed 5 bases from V and 7 bases from J, with 18 bases in between. This CDR3 spans 15 amino acids. CDR3 DNA: TGTGCCAGCTCAGCCCGGGACTTACGATTAAATGAGCAGTTCTTC. It yields the protein CASSARDLRLNEQFF.